Below, one T cell receptor beta chain is given with its context. The length of the CDR3 is 12 residues. Germline values: CDR1 MDHEN, CDR2 SYDVKM. With 8 bases removed from V and 2 bases from J, the gap between germline ends came to 9 bases. Time point in this sample: peripheral blood 6 weeks after treatment start. The record originates from a study of PD-L1 blockade in urothelial cancer. Study-wide context: Blood underwent analysis 3 weeks (second dose) and 6 weeks after treatment began.

Sequencing used immunoSEQ multiplex PCR; TCRdb keeps in-frame clones, though not all of them. The data contain about 45,000 clones, less than 95% of them singletons. The sequence was collected from a man in his 70s with urothelial cancer. Source: PBMCs, taken around atezolizumab (anti-PD-L1) treatment. The J gene is TRBJ1-1, the V gene TRBV28; D remains unclear. CDR3 protein: CASFAGNTEAFF. As DNA, the CDR3 is TGTGCCAGCTTCGCTGGCAACACTGAAGCTTTCTTT. The whole variable domain, filled in from reference TRBV28 and TRBJ1-1, reads DVKVTQSSRYLVKRTGEKVFLECVQDMDHENMFWYRQDPGLGLRLIYFSYDVKMKEKGDIPEGYSVSREKKERFSLILESASTNQTSMYLCASFAGNTEAFFGQGTRLTVV.